Listed below are T cell receptor beta chains from one sample, sequenced in a study of shared clonotypes between healthy human individuals. The data were produced by immunoSEQ multiplex PCR, yet TCRdb's version contains in-frame clones alone and is incomplete. The sample includes approximately 2.4 million clones, almost 96% of them seen just once. The sequencing input was naive CD4+ T cells sorted from blood. All receptors come from a man aged 18 to 29 in good health. The conserved cysteine and the conserved F or W are not part of the CDR3 here.

v_gene	j_gene	CDR3aa
TRBV18	TRBJ2-7	ASSPSGLAGSYEQY
TRBV7-9	TRBJ2-7	ASSLQFGQGGHYEQY
TRBV4-1	TRBJ2-7	ASSQYSLLSYEQY
TRBV5-1	TRBJ2-1	ASSFERSSYNEQF
TRBV14	TRBJ2-7	ASSQETGGWIATYEQY
TRBV2	TRBJ1-2	ASGRENYGYT
TRBV27	TRBJ2-3	ASSRGLAGTDTQY
TRBV25-1	TRBJ2-3	ASSVADTQY
TRBV6-6	TRBJ2-7	ASSVLSSYEQY
TRBV4-3	TRBJ2-1	ASSQDPLAGGGNEQF
TRBV5-1	TRBJ1-1	ASRSGPTGFTEAF
TRBV7-2	TRBJ2-7	ASSSYLTYEQY
TRBV5-1	TRBJ1-6	ASSRSTGLYNSPLH
TRBV29-1	TRBJ1-1	SVTAGSVNTEAF
TRBV11-2	TRBJ2-7	ASSLESGKNYEQY
TRBV6-6	TRBJ2-7	ASSLLAAYEQY
TRBV9	TRBJ1-2	ASSNSGTETNYGYT
TRBV4-3	TRBJ2-1	ASSQPIGAGVANEQF
TRBV7-9	TRBJ2-1	ASSLSYWNEQF
TRBV6-5	TRBJ1-5	ASSPMGRGPQH
TRBV6-1	TRBJ1-4	ASSEAIGRLLEKLF
TRBV29-1	TRBJ2-6	SVKTGSGANVLT
TRBV30	TRBJ1-5	AWSVRGGLQPQH
TRBV6-5	TRBJ1-1	ASSPTGGTEAF
TRBV28	TRBJ2-1	ASSLIPATDLVYNEQF
TRBV7-9	TRBJ1-3	ASSLVGRGSGNTIY